This T cell receptor (beta chain) was profiled in a study of blood T cell repertoires in COVID-19. Study-level background: Italy, Spain and the United States were the sources of the convalescent and acute COVID-19 samples. Sources were T cells, B-cell-depleted T cells, or PBMCs; the material itself was cDNA or gDNA.

The CDR3 totals 15 residues. The germline gives CDR1 MDHEN, CDR2 SYDVKM. Germline trimming cut 7 bases from V and 2 bases from J; bases unmatched to any gene: 8. Data came from immunoSEQ multiplex PCR; TCRdb stores just in-frame clones and leaves some out. This table holds 200,000 to 300,000 clones, more than 80% found once. This clone was detected only once. A much larger clone lies one base from this, so it may be a read error. The sequence was collected from a woman aged 80 or over with COVID-19, enrolled during active disease. This chain uses TRBV28 with TRBJ2-7; 10 nucleotides align to TRBD2. The sample taken for sequencing was peripheral blood. This CDR3 reads CASNPTSGFAYEQYF. In DNA, the CDR3 is TGTGCCAGCAATCCGACTAGCGGGTTTGCCTACGAGCAGTACTTC.